Shown below are 20 T cell receptor beta chains from a single sample sequenced in a study of cytomegalovirus exposure and HLA in healthy donors. The PCR contained 60 Vbeta and 13 Jbeta primers. Only in-frame clones appear in the TCRdb table, and some are missing; sequencing was by immunoSEQ multiplex PCR. The sample gives about 150,000 clones, approximately 80% of which show up once; approximately 3% is in the top ten. Sequencing input: PBMCs. All receptors derive from a male donor in good health and CMV-seronegative.

The chain is built from TRBV7-9 and TRBJ1-6, with 8 positions matching TRBD1. V was clipped by 5 bases and J by 8 bases; unmatched bases: 17. The CDR3 sequence is 18 residues long. Germline CDR1 reads SEHNR; CDR2 reads FQNEAQ (reference sequence). CDR3 coding DNA: TGTGCCAGCAGCCGTGGACAGGGACCGGCCCGTTGGGATTCACCCCTCCACTTT. Its translation: CASSRGQGPARWDSPLHF.

The chain carries TRBV7-9 and TRBJ1-6, with 10 bases matching TRBD1. The germline V gene has CDR1 SEHNR and CDR2 FQNEAQ (reference sequence). The length of the CDR3 is 17 residues. Trimming took 5 bases from V and 7 from J; bases not matched to a gene: 11. The CDR3 here is CASSPTGGALRNSPLHF. The DNA of the CDR3 is TGTGCCAGCAGCCCGACAGGGGGCGCCTTGAGGAATTCACCCCTCCACTTT.

The J gene is TRBJ1-5, the V gene TRBV4-1; D is perhaps TRBD1 (5 bases). Germline assignment: CDR1 MGHRA and CDR2 YSYEKL. CDR3 length: 15 residues. The V end lost 0 bases, the J end lost 4 bases, and 10 bases lay between the germline ends. CDR3 sequence (DNA): TGCGCCAGCAGCCAAGATGCGAACAGGAATCAGCCCCAGCATTTT. It translates to CASSQDANRNQPQHF.

The rearrangement joins TRBV30 to TRBJ2-7, with D possibly TRBD1 on 5 matching bases. Trimming stripped 4 bases from V and 6 bases from J, with 10 bases between. CDR3 length: 11 residues. The V gene's germline CDR1 is GTSNPN and CDR2 SVGIG (reference sequence). CDR3 in DNA: TGTGCCTGGACTACAGGCGGCGAGCAGTACTTC. It codes for CAWTTGGEQYF.

J is TRBJ2-3 and V is TRBV5-1, with D possibly TRBD1 on 5 matching bases. Germline assignment: CDR1 SGHRS and CDR2 YFSETQ. Trimming took off 7 bases at V and 3 bases at J, with 18 bases between the two ends. The CDR3 runs 15 residues. CDR3 in DNA: TGCGCCAGCTCCTTTCAAGGGGTTGGGACAGATACGCAGTATTTT. It codes for CASSFQGVGTDTQYF.

The chain employs TRBV18 and TRBJ2-7; D is possibly TRBD1 (6 bases). The V gene's germline CDR1 is KGHSH and CDR2 LQKENI. This CDR3 region has 14 residues. V was cut by 3 bases and J by 2 bases, with 11 bases left in between. CDR3 protein: CASSPRQETYEQYF. The CDR3 bases are TGTGCCAGCTCACCTAGACAGGAAACCTACGAGCAGTACTTC.

The genes are TRBV28 and TRBJ1-2; D unresolved. Trimming shortened V by 3 bases and J by 5 bases, and 10 bases separated the two germline ends. The CDR3 totals 13 residues. The germline V gene encodes CDR1 MDHEN and CDR2 SYDVKM. The CDR3 here is CASSFVTKYGYTF. The DNA of the CDR3 is TGTGCCAGCAGTTTCGTAACAAAATATGGCTACACCTTC.

The chain is built from TRBV5-8 and TRBJ2-1; possibly TRBD2 for D (5 bases). The CDR3 is made up of 15 amino acids. The V gene's germline CDR1 is SGHTS and CDR2 YDEGEE. Trimming took off 2 bases at V and 0 bases at J, with 9 bases between the two ends. The CDR3 DNA reads TGTGCCAGCAGCTTATCGGGGTACTCCTACAATGAGCAGTTCTTC. It specifies CASSLSGYSYNEQFF.

The CDR3 protein is CASSRDRRGNQPQHF. The DNA for the CDR3 is TGTGCCAGTAGCAGGGACAGGAGGGGCAATCAGCCCCAGCATTTT. The rearrangement links TRBV19 to TRBJ1-5; 8 bases fit TRBD1. This CDR3 has 15 amino acids. J was trimmed by 2 bases and V by 6 bases; bases with no gene match: 6. The germline gives CDR1 LNHDA, CDR2 SQIVND (reference sequence).

The rearrangement uses TRBV27 and TRBJ2-7, with TRBD2 matching 11 bases. Germline-derived CDR1 and CDR2 are MNHEY and SMNVEV (reference sequence). With V trimmed by 2 bases and J by 4 bases, 4 bases remained unmatched. This CDR3 region has 15 residues. CDR3 sequence reads: CASSLITSGSYEQYF. Written as DNA, the CDR3 is TGTGCCAGCAGTTTAATTACTAGCGGGAGTTACGAGCAGTACTTC.

This clone was counted once. The chain recombines TRBV15 with TRBJ1-4; D is possibly TRBD1 (5 bases). Per the germline V gene, CDR1 is LNHNV and CDR2 is YYDKDF (reference sequence). The CDR3 runs 15 residues. Trimming pared 1 base from V and 4 bases from J, leaving 10 bases between. As DNA, the CDR3 is TGTGCCACCAGCAGAGGGGGGGGAATTAATGAAAAACTGTTTTTT. Its protein product is CATSRGGGINEKLFF.

V gene TRBV2 combines with J gene TRBJ2-5, with D perhaps matching TRBD2 (6 bases). Between the trimmed V and J ends, which lost 3 bases and 5 bases, there was a span of 10 bases. Looked up from germline, CDR1 is SNHLY and CDR2 is FYNNEI. The CDR3 has 13 amino acids. This chain's CDR3 is CASSEGLAETQYF. DNA of the CDR3: TGTGCCAGCAGTGAGGGGCTAGCGGAGACCCAGTACTTC.

The chain joins TRBV27 to TRBJ2-7, with a weak D call TRBD2 (5 bases). V lost 2 bases, J lost 7 bases, and 12 bases lay in between. This CDR3 spans 13 amino acids. CDR1 and CDR2 from the germline V gene are MNHEY and SMNVEV (reference sequence). CDR3 region: CASSLRGSKEQYF. Here the CDR3 DNA reads TGTGCCAGCAGTTTAAGAGGGTCGAAGGAGCAGTACTTC.

The chain carries TRBV5-1 and TRBJ2-7; 13 bases align to TRBD2. Unmatched junction bases numbered 3, after V lost 4 bases and J lost 2 bases. This CDR3 is 15 amino acids long. The V gene's germline CDR1 is SGHRS and CDR2 YFSETQ. CDR3 sequence (DNA): TGCGCCAGCAGCCAGGGGACTAGCGGGGCCTACGAGCAGTACTTC. Its protein is CASSQGTSGAYEQYF.

The chain links TRBV19 to TRBJ2-7; the match to TRBD1 covers 8 bases. CDR3 length: 12 amino acids. With V trimmed by 5 bases and J by 5 bases, 2 bases remained unmatched. In germline, CDR1 is LNHDA, CDR2 SQIVND (reference sequence). CDR3 DNA sequence: TGTGCCAGTAGTGCAGGGGGCAACGAGCAGTACTTC. Residues: CASSAGGNEQYF.

This clone was detected a few times. The J gene is TRBJ2-7, the V gene TRBV19; D perhaps matches TRBD1 (5 bases). Trimming removed 3 bases at V and 3 bases at J, with 15 bases between. From germline, CDR1 is LNHDA and CDR2 SQIVND (reference sequence). This CDR3 region has 15 residues. The chain's CDR3 is CASSILGGRDYEQYF. DNA for the CDR3: TGTGCCAGTAGTATTCTTGGTGGCAGGGACTACGAGCAGTACTTC.

The rearrangement joins TRBV19 to TRBJ2-1, with 7 positions matching TRBD1. Germline V gene lookup returns CDR1 LNHDA and CDR2 SQIVND (reference sequence). The J segment lost 6 bases and the V segment lost 6 bases, leaving 8 bases of the junction unmatched. The CDR3 length is 14 residues. CDR3 residues: CASRRGGEGNEQFF. For the CDR3, the DNA is TGTGCCAGTAGAAGAGGGGGCGAGGGCAATGAGCAGTTCTTC.

The chain recombines TRBV5-6 with TRBJ1-6; tentative D call: TRBD1 (6 bases). The V gene's germline CDR1 is SGHDT and CDR2 YYEEEE. Between the trimmed V and J ends, which lost 0 bases and 3 bases, there was a span of 13 bases. This CDR3 is built from 17 residues. CDR3 residues: CASSLAGQKYYNSPLHF. The CDR3 nucleotides read TGTGCCAGCAGCTTGGCGGGACAAAAATACTATAATTCACCCCTCCACTTT. Full variable domain (rest looked up from reference TRBV5-6 and TRBJ1-6): DAGVTQSPTHLIKTRGQQVTLRCSPKSGHDTVSWYQQALGQGPQFIFQYYEEEERQRGNFPDRFSGHQFPNYSSELNVNALLLGDSALYLCASSLAGQKYYNSPLHFGNGTRLTVT.

The chain carries TRBV5-1 and TRBJ1-1; 7 positions agree with TRBD1. The CDR3 has 15 residues. Trimming removed 4 bases from V and 1 base from J; junction bases left unmatched: 7. Germline CDR1 and CDR2: SGHRS and YFSETQ. In DNA, the CDR3 is TGCGCCAGCAGCCGACCTGGACAGGAGAACACTGAAGCTTTCTTT. This gives the protein CASSRPGQENTEAFF.

The CDR3 nucleotides are TGTGCCACCGTCGGGAGCAGTTACTACGAGCAGTACTTC. Translated, it gives CATVGSSYYEQYF. The chain uses TRBV7-2 and TRBJ2-7; D is perhaps TRBD2 (6 bases). The length of the CDR3 is 13 residues. Germline V gives CDR1 SGHTA, CDR2 FQGNSA. V was cut by 10 bases and J by 3 bases, with 16 bases left in between.